The 10 T cell receptor beta chains reported below all come from one sample, sequenced in a study of shared clonotypes between healthy human individuals. Generated by immunoSEQ multiplex PCR, the TCRdb table keeps only in-frame clones and is missing some. This sample has some 1,600,000 clones, with under 99% found just once. The sequencing input was naive CD4+ T cells sorted from blood. Subset denoted: CD45RA+ positively selected. The source of these receptors is a young man in good health.

The chain uses TRBV19 and TRBJ2-5, with D perhaps matching TRBD2 (5 bases). The ends were cut back, 0 bases at V and 5 bases at J, with 16 bases in the middle. The CDR3 runs 16 residues. Per germline, CDR1 LNHDA and CDR2 SQIVND (reference sequence). CDR3 DNA: TGTGCCAGTAGTATAGATGGACTGGAGGTAGGGGAGACCCAGTACTTC. This encodes CASSIDGLEVGETQYF.

The CDR3 DNA sequence: TGTGCCAGCAGCCCCCGACTAGCGGGAGAGCAAGAGACCCAGTACTTC. It encodes CASSPRLAGEQETQYF. The chain carries TRBV7-7 and TRBJ2-5, with 12 bases aligning to TRBD2. Per germline, CDR1 SSHAT and CDR2 FNYEAQ (reference sequence). J was trimmed by 2 bases and V by 5 bases; bases with no gene match: 6. The length of the CDR3 is 16 residues.

As to this clone: Other nucleotide sequences in the sample specify the same CDR3. The V gene is TRBV11-3, the J gene TRBJ1-1, with D hard to call. Trimming pared 1 base from V and 0 bases from J, leaving 3 bases between. This CDR3 comprises 13 residues. Germline CDR1 and CDR2: SGHNT and YENEEA. In DNA, the CDR3 is TGTGCCAGCAGCTTAGCGGTGAACACTGAAGCTTTCTTT. It codes for CASSLAVNTEAFF.

CDR3: CASSVSPSSQETQYF. CDR3 coding DNA: TGTGCCAGCAGCGTATCCCCCTCTTCCCAAGAGACCCAGTACTTC. The rearrangement uses TRBV5-6 and TRBJ2-5; unclear D gene. V shed 4 bases and J shed 1 base, with 14 bases lying between them. There are 15 residues in the CDR3. From germline, CDR1 is SGHDT and CDR2 YYEEEE.

The chain joins TRBV5-1 to TRBJ2-1, with D possibly being TRBD1 or TRBD2 (5 bases each). Germline CDR1 reads SGHRS; CDR2 reads YFSETQ. The CDR3 runs 16 residues. The germline V and J ends were trimmed by 0 bases and 10 bases, with 20 bases remaining between them. The CDR3 here is CASSLAGTRMGVEQFF. The DNA of the CDR3 is TGCGCCAGCAGCTTGGCGGGGACGCGGATGGGAGTCGAGCAGTTCTTC.

Note on this clone: A read error may account for a junction end that differs from germline. J is TRBJ2-1 and V is TRBV7-9; D is unresolved. CDR3 length: 11 amino acids. CDR1 is SEHNR and CDR2 is FQNEAQ in the germline V gene (reference sequence). The CDR3 DNA reads TGTGCCAGCAGCTTTGTTAATGCGCAGTTCTTC. It specifies CASSFVNAQFF.

This chain joins TRBV2 and TRBJ2-1, with 13 bases aligning to TRBD2. Germline values: CDR1 SNHLY, CDR2 FYNNEI. The CDR3 covers 14 residues. V lost 9 bases, J lost 7 bases, and 6 bases stayed unmatched. CDR3 protein: CASRTSGSGNEQFF. The CDR3, as DNA: TGTGCCAGTCGGACTAGCGGGAGTGGGAATGAGCAGTTCTTC.

This clone appeared a single time. The rearrangement links TRBV11-2 to TRBJ2-5; D is perhaps TRBD2 (6 bases). This CDR3 comprises 13 residues. Germline V gene sequence: CDR1 SGHAT, CDR2 FQNNGV. V lost 5 bases and J lost 1, with 8 bases in between. CDR3: CASSRDFQETQYF. The CDR3 DNA reads as TGTGCCAGCAGCCGGGACTTCCAAGAGACCCAGTACTTC. The full variable domain, rest sourced from reference TRBV11-2 and TRBJ2-5, is EAGVAQSPRYKIIEKRQSVAFWCNPISGHATLYWYQQILGQGPKLLIQFQNNGVVDDSQLPKDRFSAERLKGVDSTLKIQPAKLEDSAVYLCASSRDFQETQYFGPGTRLLVL.

This sequence joins TRBV10-3 and TRBJ2-1; D gene ambiguous. Trimming cost V 0 bases and J 6 bases, with 9 bases left between them. CDR1 and CDR2 from the germline V gene are ENHRY and SYGVKD. This CDR3 is built from 14 residues. For the CDR3, the DNA is TGTGCCATCAGTGAGTCAGGTCGCCCCAATGAGCAGTTCTTC. Protein product: CAISESGRPNEQFF.

The chain couples TRBV6-5 to TRBJ1-5; D remains unclear. The CDR3 is 14 residues long. The germline V gene encodes CDR1 MNHEY and CDR2 SVGAGI. Deletions cut 6 bases from V and 4 bases from J, with 13 bases between. The CDR3 DNA reads TGTGCCAGCAGCGGAGGTCCCTCTAATCAGCCCCAGCATTTT. Translating it yields CASSGGPSNQPQHF.